This T cell receptor (beta chain) comes out of a study of blood T cell repertoires in COVID-19. Clones were read by immunoSEQ multiplex PCR, and TCRdb kept only the in-frame ones, dropping some. The sample shows 250,000 or so clones, about 82% of them seen only once. CDR3 length: 13 residues. The germline V and J ends were trimmed by 4 bases and 5 bases, with 11 bases remaining between them. This clone was seen only a few times. The TCR comes from a woman aged 45-60 years who had recovered from COVID-19. The sequenced material came from PBMCs or T cells enriched from blood (not recorded which). The J gene is TRBJ1-2, the V gene TRBV12-3 or TRBV12-4; possible D gene TRBD1, 6 bases. The CDR3 is CASSYRAFYGYTF. The DNA for the CDR3 is TGTGCCAGCAGTTACAGGGCGTTTTATGGCTACACCTTC.